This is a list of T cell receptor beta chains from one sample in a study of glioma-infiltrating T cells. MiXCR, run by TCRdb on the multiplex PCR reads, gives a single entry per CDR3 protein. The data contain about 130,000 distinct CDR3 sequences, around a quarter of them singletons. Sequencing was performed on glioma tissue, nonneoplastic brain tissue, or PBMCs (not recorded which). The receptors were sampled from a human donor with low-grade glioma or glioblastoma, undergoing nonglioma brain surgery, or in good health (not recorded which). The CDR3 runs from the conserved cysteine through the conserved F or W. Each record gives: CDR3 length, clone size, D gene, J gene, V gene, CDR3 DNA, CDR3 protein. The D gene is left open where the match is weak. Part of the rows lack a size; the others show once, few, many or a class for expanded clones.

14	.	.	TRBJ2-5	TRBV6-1	TGTGCCAGCAGGGACTTCGGGGGCCAAGAGACCCAGTACTTC	CASRDFGGQETQYF
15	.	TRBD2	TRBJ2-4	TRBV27	TGTGCCAGCAGGGGGGAGGGACGGGCCAAAAACATTCAGTACTTC	CASRGEGRAKNIQYF
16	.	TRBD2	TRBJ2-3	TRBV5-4	TGTGCCAGCAGCGCTCGACTAGCGGGGAGCACAGATACGCAGTATTTT	CASSARLAGSTDTQYF
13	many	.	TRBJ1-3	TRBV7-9	TGTGCCAGCACCCGGGGAGCTGGAAACACCATATATTTT	CASTRGAGNTIYF
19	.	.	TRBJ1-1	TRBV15	TGTGCCACCAGCTTGGTCGATGGCAGGGCCTGGACCCTGAACACTGAAGCTTTCTTT	CATSLVDGRAWTLNTEAFF
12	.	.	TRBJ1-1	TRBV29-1	TGCAGCGTGGTAGGGGTGAACACTGAAGCTTTCTTT	CSVVGVNTEAFF
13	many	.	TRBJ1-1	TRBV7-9	TGTGCCAGCAGTCGAACAGATTCCACTGAAGCTTTCTTT	CASSRTDSTEAFF
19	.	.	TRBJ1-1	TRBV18	TGTGCCAGCTCACCACCCTGGGCCCCCGGAGGGGTTATGAACACTGAAGCTTTCTTT	CASSPPWAPGGVMNTEAFF
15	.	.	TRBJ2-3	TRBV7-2	TGTGCCAGCAGCGTGGGGCTGCACTTCACAGATACGCAGTATTTT	CASSVGLHFTDTQYF
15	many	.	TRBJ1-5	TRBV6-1	TGTGCCAGCAGACCCAGACGGGGGGGCCGCGATCCCCAGCATTTT	CASRPRRGGRDPQHF
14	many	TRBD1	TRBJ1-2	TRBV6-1	TGTGCCAGCAGTCCCGGACAGGGAACCTATGGCTACACCTTC	CASSPGQGTYGYTF
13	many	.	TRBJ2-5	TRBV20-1	TGCAGTGCTAGAGTCGGCAGGGGGGGGACCCAGTACTTC	CSARVGRGGTQYF
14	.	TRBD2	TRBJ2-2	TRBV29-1	TGCAGCGTTGGTAGCGGGGGGGCGACCGGGGAGCTGTTTTTT	CSVGSGGATGELFF
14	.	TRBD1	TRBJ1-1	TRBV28	TGTGCCAGCAGTTATCAGGGGGGAGGCACTGAAGCTTTCTTT	CASSYQGGGTEAFF